The present T cell receptor (beta chain) was sequenced within a study of T-cell reconstitution after alpha-beta-depleted transplantation in children. The length of the CDR3 is 15 residues. Trimming removed 8 bases from V and 1 base from J; junction bases left unmatched: 7. Germline CDR1 and CDR2: KGHSH and LQKENI. Unique molecular identifiers were used in preparing the TCRbeta library. Via MiXCR, TCRdb re-called the PCR reads, giving one row per CDR3 protein. The profile shows 330,000 or so distinct CDR3 sequences, 10% of them singletons. The table lists this clonotype with a few counts. The material sequenced was PBMCs from the stem cell graft donor, taken from the stem cell graft. The chain employs TRBV18 and TRBJ2-3; the match to TRBD2 covers 9 bases. The sequence was obtained from a human donor who donated a stem cell graft to a child with acute lymphoblastic leukemia. Written as DNA, the CDR3 is TGTGCCAGCCCCACGACTAGCGGACGCACAGATACGCAGTATTTT. Amino acids: CASPTTSGRTDTQYF. The full variable domain, completed using reference TRBV18 and TRBJ2-3, is NAGVMQNPRHLVRRRGQEARLRCSPMKGHSHVYWYRQLPEEGLKFMVYLQKENIIDESGMPKERFSAEFPKEGPSILRIQQVVRGDSAAYFCASPTTSGRTDTQYFGPGTRLTVL.